This record looks at one T cell receptor beta chain sequence and its context. The data derive from a study of blood T cell repertoires in COVID-19. On the study more broadly: Sites in the United States, Italy and Spain provided acute and convalescent COVID-19 samples. PBMCs, B-cell-depleted T cells, or T cells provided the cDNA or gDNA that made up the material.

The CDR3 is 14 residues long. CDR1 is ENHRY, CDR2 SYGVKD, per germline. V lost 3 bases to trimming and J lost 5 bases, with 13 bases between them. Authors' methods: Reference gene primers were amplified, and this amplification served to estimate nucleated cell counts. Assay used: immunoSEQ multiplex PCR; TCRdb lists only in-frame clones, some missing. From that table come the V and J calls and clone size; the DNA was used to work out D and trimming. Among some 280,000 clones listed, about nine tenths were seen once. The rearrangement joins TRBV10-3 to TRBJ1-1, with D possibly matching TRBD1 (5 bases). The sequence derives from a woman aged 40 to 50 who had recovered from COVID-19. Material: peripheral blood. Here the CDR3 reads CAISDGAATTEAFF. The CDR3 DNA sequence: TGTGCCATCAGTGATGGGGCGGCGACGACTGAAGCTTTCTTT.